These 17 T cell receptor beta chains were all obtained from the same sample, sequenced in a study of T-cell memory formation after mild COVID-19. MiXCR, applied by TCRdb to the 5' RACE reads, yields one record per CDR3 protein. The table has 45,000 to 65,000 distinct CDR3 sequences, 9.3% seen once. The specimen was PBMCs or a T cell subset sorted from them (not recorded which). The receptor source for this set is an adult woman who had mild COVID-19 (a few samples of this study predate the infection). Cell type and time point are not known.

By share, this clonotype counts as medium-sized. The chain employs TRBV24-1 and TRBJ2-5; D perhaps matches TRBD2 (5 bases). The germline V gene has CDR1 KGHDR and CDR2 SFDVKD. With 3 bases removed from V and 2 bases from J, the gap between germline ends came to 12 bases. CDR3 length equals 15 residues. The CDR3 bases are TGTGCCACCAGTGATCGATGGGAGAGACAAGAGACCCAGTACTTC. Encoded protein: CATSDRWERQETQYF.

This chain connects TRBV11-3 to TRBJ2-1, with 10 bases lining up with TRBD1. With V trimmed by 2 bases and J by 5 bases, 9 bases remained unmatched. CDR1 and CDR2 from the germline V gene are SGHNT and YENEEA. This CDR3 spans 17 amino acids. The CDR3 nucleotides read TGTGCCAGCAGCTTACTACCGGGACAGGGGACCAACAATGAGCAGTTCTTC. The encoded protein is CASSLLPGQGTNNEQFF.

The chain carries TRBV20-1 and TRBJ1-2; D is unresolved. V lost 2 bases, J lost 4 bases, and 14 bases lay in between. CDR1 is DFQATT, CDR2 SNEGSKA, per germline (reference sequence). The CDR3 spans 14 residues. The CDR3 here is CSARKRAAAYGYTF. The CDR3 DNA sequence: TGCAGTGCTAGAAAAAGAGCCGCCGCCTATGGCTACACCTTC.

This clonotype was counted only a few times. The V and J genes are TRBV9 and TRBJ2-7; 8 bases fit TRBD2. CDR1 and CDR2 (germline): SGDLS, YYNGEE. There are 17 residues in the CDR3. The ends lost 0 bases at V and 5 bases at J; junction bases unmatched: 13. The CDR3 reads CASSVGSPGTSYNEQYF. CDR3 sequence (DNA): TGTGCCAGCAGCGTAGGATCGCCCGGGACTAGTTATAACGAGCAGTACTTC.

This clonotype was detected only a few times. The chain carries TRBV2 and TRBJ1-6; D call uncertain. The length of the CDR3 is 12 residues. Germline V gene lookup returns CDR1 SNHLY and CDR2 FYNNEI. Trimming cost V 4 bases and J 7 bases, with 5 bases left between them. The CDR3 region is CASSVSNSPLHF. The CDR3 nucleotides are TGTGCCAGCAGTGTATCGAATTCACCCCTCCACTTT.

This clonotype came up many times. J is TRBJ2-3 and V is TRBV3-1; no clear D. Germline CDR1 and CDR2: LGHDT and YNNKEL (reference sequence). CDR3 length equals 11 residues. V was shortened by 8 bases and J by 3 bases, with 6 bases between the two germline ends. CDR3 nucleotide sequence: TGTGCCAGCGGCTCGACAGATACGCAGTATTTT. Amino acid sequence: CASGSTDTQYF.

Ten or more counts support this clonotype. V gene TRBV29-1 combines with J gene TRBJ2-7; weak D call: TRBD1 (5 bases). Germline CDR1 reads SQVTM; CDR2 reads ANQGSEA. The CDR3 extends over 15 amino acids. V was pared by 5 bases and J by 0 bases, with 17 bases between. The CDR3 here is CSVSQPQGSSYEQYF. The CDR3 DNA reads as TGCAGCGTTTCCCAGCCTCAGGGAAGCTCCTACGAGCAGTACTTC.

This clonotype was seen repeatedly, ten times or more. The gene calls are TRBV18 and TRBJ2-7; 14 bases are a match to TRBD2. This CDR3 is built from 16 residues. Germline V gene sequence: CDR1 KGHSH, CDR2 LQKENI. Trimming cost V 3 bases and J 2 bases; bases outside gene matches: 3. This CDR3 reads CASSPGLAGGTYEQYF. CDR3 sequence (DNA): TGTGCCAGCTCACCCGGACTAGCGGGGGGAACCTACGAGCAGTACTTC.

In this sample, this clonotype turned up many times. The chain couples TRBV19 to TRBJ2-3; D possibly corresponds to TRBD1 (6 bases). Trimming shortened V by 4 bases and J by 2 bases, and 10 bases separated the two germline ends. The CDR3 is made up of 14 amino acids. Germline CDR1 reads LNHDA; CDR2 reads SQIVND (reference sequence). CDR3 sequence reads: CASSKGDDTDTQYF. For the CDR3, the DNA is TGTGCCAGTAGTAAGGGGGACGACACAGATACGCAGTATTTT. The whole variable domain, filled in from reference TRBV19 and TRBJ2-3, reads DGGITQSPKYLFRKEGQNVTLSCEQNLNHDAMYWYRQDPGQGLRLIYYSQIVNDFQKGDIAEGYSVSREKKESFPLTVTSAQKNPTAFYLCASSKGDDTDTQYFGPGTRLTVL.

The chain is built from TRBV7-6 and TRBJ1-3; D remains unclear. Per the germline V gene, CDR1 is SGHVS and CDR2 is FNYEAQ. Between the trimmed V and J ends, which lost 0 bases and 8 bases, there was a span of 17 bases. The CDR3 is 16 residues long. In DNA form, the CDR3 reads TGTGCCAGCAGCTTAGCGCGTCAGGTCGGAGGTGACACCATATATTTT. The encoded protein is CASSLARQVGGDTIYF.

This clonotype was observed at least ten times. V and J are TRBV5-1 and TRBJ2-7, with a tentative D call TRBD1 (5 bases). CDR1 SGHRS and CDR2 YFSETQ come from the germline V gene. The CDR3 runs 17 residues. The germline V and J ends were trimmed by 3 bases and 0 bases, with 19 bases remaining between them. The CDR3 sequence is CASSSYSHKGNSYEQYF. The DNA of the CDR3 is TGCGCCAGCAGCTCCTACAGCCACAAGGGGAACTCCTACGAGCAGTACTTC.

In this sample, this clonotype turned up many times. The rearrangement uses TRBV2 and TRBJ2-3; 10 bases line up with TRBD2. Germline-derived CDR1 and CDR2 are SNHLY and FYNNEI. After removal of 2 bases from V and 4 bases from J, the junction contained 12 bases not matched to a gene. The CDR3 runs to 18 residues. The CDR3, as DNA: TGTGCCAGCAGTGAATTCCCCATGAGCGGGGGGGGGGCAGATACGCAGTATTTT. Its protein product is CASSEFPMSGGGADTQYF.

The chain links TRBV12-3 or TRBV12-4 to TRBJ1-1; D ambiguous. There are 12 residues in the CDR3. The V gene lost 7 bases and the J gene lost 3 bases, with 9 bases spanning the gap. CDR3 amino acids: CASKVGDTEAFF. The CDR3 DNA reads TGTGCCAGCAAAGTCGGGGACACTGAAGCTTTCTTT.

This clonotype is deemed medium-sized. The chain employs TRBV5-6 and TRBJ2-4; 8 nucleotides align to TRBD1. In germline, CDR1 is SGHDT, CDR2 YYEEEE. V was clipped by 6 bases and J by 1 base; unmatched bases: 3. The CDR3 length is 14 residues. The CDR3 nucleotides are TGTGCCAGCAAGAGGACAGGGGCCAAAAACATTCAGTACTTC. This codes for CASKRTGAKNIQYF.

The gene calls are TRBV5-5 and TRBJ2-1, with D tentatively TRBD1 (6 bases). The CDR3 loop spans 14 amino acids. Germline V gene sequence: CDR1 SGHKS, CDR2 YYEKEE (reference sequence). V lost 0 bases, J lost 9 bases, and 13 bases lay in between. Written as DNA, the CDR3 is TGTGCCAGCAGCTTGGGAACAGGGTGGGCTGAGCAGTTCTTC. Translating it yields CASSLGTGWAEQFF.

There are a few counts of this clonotype. This chain uses TRBV7-2 with TRBJ2-3; no definite D call. The V gene lost 1 base and the J gene lost 2 bases, with 10 bases spanning the gap. CDR1 is SGHTA and CDR2 is FQGNSA in the germline V gene. This CDR3 comprises 15 residues. Here the CDR3 DNA reads TGTGCCAGCAGCTTAGACTTGCGCCTCACAGATACGCAGTATTTT. It encodes CASSLDLRLTDTQYF. The variable domain in full, completed from reference TRBV7-2 and TRBJ2-3, reads GAGVSQSPSNKVTEKGKDVELRCDPISGHTALYWYRQSLGQGLEFLIYFQGNSAPDKSGLPSDRFSAERTGGSVSTLTIQRTQQEDSAVYLCASSLDLRLTDTQYFGPGTRLTVL.

V is TRBV2 and J is TRBJ1-6; 7 bases agree with TRBD1. Germline V gives CDR1 SNHLY, CDR2 FYNNEI. The CDR3 has 13 residues. V was pared by 7 bases and J by 11 bases, with 8 bases of the junction left unmatched. DNA for the CDR3: TGTGCCAGCACTACGGACAGGCGTACACCCCTCCACTTT. It encodes CASTTDRRTPLHF.